Sequencing of this TCR beta chain was carried out in a study of early T cells in non-severe SARS-CoV-2 infection. Study background: The chains were unpaired, and the sequenced material was bulk RNA from unsorted whole blood.

This clonotype has just one count. Its antigen is unknown. Deletions cut 5 bases from V and 4 bases from J, with 13 bases between. The germline CDR1 and CDR2 sequences are MGHDK and SYGVNS. There are 14 residues in the CDR3. Individual cDNA molecules each received unique molecular identifiers attached to them. TCRdb recomputed calls from the 5' RACE reads with MiXCR, one row per CDR3 protein. The sample consists of approximately 68,000 distinct CDR3 sequences, around 10% of them appearing once. Study-level points and caveats: In VDJdb matching, anti-spike CD8 responses were favored while private and CD4 specificities went missing.

This rearrangement joins TRBV25-1 to TRBJ2-3; D ambiguous. The sequence was obtained from an adult who was a healthcare worker with PCR-confirmed SARS-CoV-2 infection or an uninfected control (not recorded which). The material was whole blood, obtained at baseline. The CDR3: CASSLTRGADTQYF. The DNA for the CDR3 is TGTGCCAGCAGTCTGACACGAGGCGCAGATACGCAGTATTTT.